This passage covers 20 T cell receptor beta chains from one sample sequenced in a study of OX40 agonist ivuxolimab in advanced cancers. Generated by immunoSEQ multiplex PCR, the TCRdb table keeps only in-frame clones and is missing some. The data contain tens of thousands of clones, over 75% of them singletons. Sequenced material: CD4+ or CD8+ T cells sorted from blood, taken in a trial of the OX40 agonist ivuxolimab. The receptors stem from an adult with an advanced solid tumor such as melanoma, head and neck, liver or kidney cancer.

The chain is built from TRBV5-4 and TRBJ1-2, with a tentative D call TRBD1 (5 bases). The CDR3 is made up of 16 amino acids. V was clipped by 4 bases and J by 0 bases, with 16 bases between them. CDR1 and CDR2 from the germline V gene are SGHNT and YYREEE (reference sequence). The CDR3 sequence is CASSQRLTASNYGYTF. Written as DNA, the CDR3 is TGTGCCAGCAGCCAGAGATTGACAGCCTCTAACTATGGCTACACCTTC.

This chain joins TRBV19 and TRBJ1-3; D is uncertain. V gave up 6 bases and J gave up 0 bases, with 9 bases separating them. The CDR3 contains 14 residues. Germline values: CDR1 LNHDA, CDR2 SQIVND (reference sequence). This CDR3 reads CASRPRSSGNTIYF. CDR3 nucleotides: TGTGCCAGTAGACCAAGGAGCTCTGGAAACACCATATATTTT.

CDR3 nucleotides: TGTGCCAGCGGACCGGGACAGGGTAAACCGAACACTGAAGCTTTCTTT. It specifies CASGPGQGKPNTEAFF. The V and J genes are TRBV27 and TRBJ1-1; TRBD1 matches at 9 bases. V lost 8 bases to trimming and J lost 1 base; unmatched junction nucleotides: 11. CDR1 is MNHEY and CDR2 is SMNVEV in the germline V gene (reference sequence). This CDR3 is 16 amino acids long.

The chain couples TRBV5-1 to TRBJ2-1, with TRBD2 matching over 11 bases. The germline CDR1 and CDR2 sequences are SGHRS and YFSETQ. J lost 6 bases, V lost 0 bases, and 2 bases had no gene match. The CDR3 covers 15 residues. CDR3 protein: CASSLVAGGLNEQFF. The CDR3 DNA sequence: TGCGCCAGCAGCTTGGTAGCGGGGGGGCTCAATGAGCAGTTCTTC.

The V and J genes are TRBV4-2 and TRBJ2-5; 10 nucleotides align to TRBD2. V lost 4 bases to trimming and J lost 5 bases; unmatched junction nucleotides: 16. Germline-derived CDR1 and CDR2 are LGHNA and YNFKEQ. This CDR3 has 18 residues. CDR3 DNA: TGTGCCAGCAGCCTGACTGGTTCTAGCGGGGGCCTCCGGGAGACCCAGTACTTC. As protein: CASSLTGSSGGLRETQYF.

As DNA, the CDR3 is TGTGCCATCAGTGAGTCAAGAGACAATCAGCCCCAGCATTTT. It encodes CAISESRDNQPQHF. The chain joins TRBV10-3 to TRBJ1-5; D gene unclear. The V gene lost 0 bases and the J gene lost 3 bases, with 6 bases spanning the gap. The CDR3 consists of 14 residues. CDR1 is ENHRY, CDR2 SYGVKD, per germline.

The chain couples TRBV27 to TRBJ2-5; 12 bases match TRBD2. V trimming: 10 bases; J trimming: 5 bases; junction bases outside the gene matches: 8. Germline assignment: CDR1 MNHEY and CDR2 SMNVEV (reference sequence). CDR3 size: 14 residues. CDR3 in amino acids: CATRLAGAGETQYF. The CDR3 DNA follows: TGTGCCACCCGACTAGCGGGGGCCGGGGAGACCCAGTACTTC.

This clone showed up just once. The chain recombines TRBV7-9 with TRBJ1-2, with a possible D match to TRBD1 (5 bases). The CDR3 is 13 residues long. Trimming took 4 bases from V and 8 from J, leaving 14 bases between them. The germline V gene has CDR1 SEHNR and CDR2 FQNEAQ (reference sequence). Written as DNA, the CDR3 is TGTGCCAGCAGCTCCGCAGGGAGTCGGGGCTACACCTTC. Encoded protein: CASSSAGSRGYTF.

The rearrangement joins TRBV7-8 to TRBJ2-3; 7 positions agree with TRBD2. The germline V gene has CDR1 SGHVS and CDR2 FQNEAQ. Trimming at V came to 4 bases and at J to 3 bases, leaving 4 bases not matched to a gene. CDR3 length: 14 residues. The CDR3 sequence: CASSSSGPTDTQYF. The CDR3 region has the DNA TGTGCCAGCAGCTCTAGCGGTCCTACAGATACGCAGTATTTT.

The CDR3 sequence: CASSRLGTEAFF. The DNA of the CDR3 is TGTGCCAGCAGTCGACTCGGCACTGAAGCTTTCTTT. V is TRBV7-8 and J is TRBJ1-1; D gene uncertain. Trimming took 6 bases from V and 4 from J, leaving 9 bases between them. The V gene's germline CDR1 is SGHVS and CDR2 FQNEAQ. This CDR3 is 12 amino acids long.

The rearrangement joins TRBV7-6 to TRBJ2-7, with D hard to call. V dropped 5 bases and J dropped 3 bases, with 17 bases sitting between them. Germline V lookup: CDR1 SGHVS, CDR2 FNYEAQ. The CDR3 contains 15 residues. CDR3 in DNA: TGTGCCAGCAGCACCAGCAGGCGGAATTACTACGAGCAGTACTTC. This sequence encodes CASSTSRRNYYEQYF.

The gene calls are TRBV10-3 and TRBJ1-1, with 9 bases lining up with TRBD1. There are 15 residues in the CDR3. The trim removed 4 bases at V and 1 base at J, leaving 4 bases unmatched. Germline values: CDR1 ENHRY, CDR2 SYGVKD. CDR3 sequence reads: CAISGGTGSNTEAFF. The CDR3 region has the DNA TGTGCCATCAGTGGCGGGACAGGGTCGAACACTGAAGCTTTCTTT.

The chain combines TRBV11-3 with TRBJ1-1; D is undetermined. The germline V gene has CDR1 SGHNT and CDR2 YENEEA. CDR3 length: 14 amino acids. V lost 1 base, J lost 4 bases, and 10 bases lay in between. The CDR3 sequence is CASSLGAEGTEAFF. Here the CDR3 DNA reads TGTGCCAGCAGCTTAGGCGCTGAGGGCACTGAAGCTTTCTTT.

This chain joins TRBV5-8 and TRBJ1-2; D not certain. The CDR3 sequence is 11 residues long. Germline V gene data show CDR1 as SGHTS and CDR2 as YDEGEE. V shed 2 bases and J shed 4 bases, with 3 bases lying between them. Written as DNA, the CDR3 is TGTGCCAGCAGCTTTACCTATGGCTACACCTTC. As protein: CASSFTYGYTF.

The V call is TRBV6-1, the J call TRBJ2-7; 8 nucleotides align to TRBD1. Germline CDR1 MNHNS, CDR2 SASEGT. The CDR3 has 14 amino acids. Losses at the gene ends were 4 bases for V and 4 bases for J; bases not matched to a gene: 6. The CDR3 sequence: CASSVRQGWYEQYF. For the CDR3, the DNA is TGTGCCAGCAGTGTCAGACAGGGGTGGTACGAGCAGTACTTC.

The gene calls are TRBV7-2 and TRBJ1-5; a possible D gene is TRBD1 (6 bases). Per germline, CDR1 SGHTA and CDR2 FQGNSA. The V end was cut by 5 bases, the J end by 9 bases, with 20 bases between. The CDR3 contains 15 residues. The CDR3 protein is CASSPEVTGAGPQHF. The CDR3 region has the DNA TGTGCCAGCAGCCCCGAGGTAACGGGGGCAGGGCCCCAGCATTTT.

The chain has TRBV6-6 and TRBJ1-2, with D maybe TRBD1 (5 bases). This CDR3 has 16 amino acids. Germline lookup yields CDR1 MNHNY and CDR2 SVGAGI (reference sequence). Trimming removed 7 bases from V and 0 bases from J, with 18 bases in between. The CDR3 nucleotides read TGTGCCAGCACCGACGGGGGGTCTGGTGCTAACTATGGCTACACCTTC. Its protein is CASTDGGSGANYGYTF.

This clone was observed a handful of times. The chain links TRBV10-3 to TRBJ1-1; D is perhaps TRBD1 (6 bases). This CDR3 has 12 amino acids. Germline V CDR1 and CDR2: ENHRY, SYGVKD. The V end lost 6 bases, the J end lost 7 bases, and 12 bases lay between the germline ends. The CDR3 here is CAIRGEGVEAFF. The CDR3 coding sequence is TGTGCCATCAGGGGGGAGGGGGTTGAAGCTTTCTTT.

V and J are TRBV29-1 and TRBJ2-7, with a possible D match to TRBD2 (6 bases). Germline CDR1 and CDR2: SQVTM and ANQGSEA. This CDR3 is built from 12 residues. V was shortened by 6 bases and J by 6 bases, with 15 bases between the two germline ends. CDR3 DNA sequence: TGCAGCGTAAGGGAGGTTTGGGGCGAGCAGTACTTC. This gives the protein CSVREVWGEQYF.

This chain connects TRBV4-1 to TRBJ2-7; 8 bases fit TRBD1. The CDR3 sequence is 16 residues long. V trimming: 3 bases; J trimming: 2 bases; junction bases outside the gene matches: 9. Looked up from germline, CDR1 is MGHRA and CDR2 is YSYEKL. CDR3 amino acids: CASSHPAAGQAYEQYF. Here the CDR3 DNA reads TGCGCCAGCAGCCATCCCGCGGCGGGACAGGCCTACGAGCAGTACTTC.